The 26 T cell receptor beta chains reported below all come from one sample, sequenced in a study of blood T cell repertoires in COVID-19. Measured with immunoSEQ multiplex PCR; TCRdb has only the in-frame clones, and not every one. Seen here are fewer than 200,000 clones, approximately 83% observed once, and the top ten hold roughly 9%. Specimen: peripheral blood. The receptor set was obtained from a woman aged 80 or over with active or convalescent COVID-19.

The CDR3, as DNA: TGTGCCAGTAGTCTACTAGCGGGGGGGCCTTTCGAGCAGTACTTC. This codes for CASSLLAGGPFEQYF. The chain has TRBV19 and TRBJ2-7, with 13 nucleotides matching TRBD2. The V gene end was trimmed by 5 bases and the J gene end by 6 bases; junction bases not matched to a gene: 7. The CDR3 extends over 15 amino acids. The germline V gene has CDR1 LNHDA and CDR2 SQIVND (reference sequence).

V usage is TRBV10-2 and J usage is TRBJ2-2, with D possibly matching TRBD1 (6 bases). Germline V gene sequence: CDR1 WSHSY, CDR2 SAAADI. V dropped 7 bases and J dropped 6 bases, with 12 bases sitting between them. This CDR3 spans 13 amino acids. The CDR3 loop reads CASIQGWAGELFF. The CDR3 nucleotides read TGCGCCAGCATCCAGGGGTGGGCCGGGGAGCTGTTTTTT.

DNA of the CDR3: TGTGCCAGCAGTTACCCAAGACAGGGACGGGAGTCCACTGAAGCTTTCTTT. It is translated as CASSYPRQGRESTEAFF. The chain combines TRBV6-2 or TRBV6-3 with TRBJ1-1; 7 bases fit TRBD1. V was clipped by 2 bases and J by 4 bases; unmatched bases: 13. The germline V gene encodes CDR1 MNHEY and CDR2 SVGEGT. The CDR3 totals 17 residues.

The chain employs TRBV4-1 and TRBJ1-6; TRBD1 might be the D (5 bases). V was cut by 1 base and J by 7 bases, with 17 bases left in between. There are 17 residues in the CDR3. Germline-derived CDR1 and CDR2 are MGHRA and YSYEKL. CDR3 amino acids: CASSQVDMGLNNSPLHF. CDR3 DNA: TGCGCCAGCAGCCAAGTTGATATGGGACTGAACAATTCACCCCTCCACTTT.

V and J are TRBV10-2 and TRBJ2-2; 8 bases align to TRBD1. CDR1 and CDR2 from the germline V gene are WSHSY and SAAADI. Trimming removed 7 bases from V and 3 bases from J; junction bases left unmatched: 7. CDR3 length equals 15 residues. The CDR3 DNA reads as TGCGCCAGCATCACTACAGGGGGATACACCGGGGAGCTGTTTTTT. This codes for CASITTGGYTGELFF.

The table lists this clone with a count of one. The DNA for the CDR3 is TGTGCCAGCAGTTTGGCAGTAAATCAGCCCCAGCATTTT. Protein: CASSLAVNQPQHF. The chain combines TRBV12-3 or TRBV12-4 with TRBJ1-5; D remains ambiguous. The CDR3 runs 13 residues. V lost 3 bases to trimming and J lost 4 bases, with 7 bases between them.

The chain recombines TRBV2 with TRBJ2-5, with D perhaps matching TRBD2 (7 bases). The CDR3 consists of 14 residues. Deletions cut 5 bases from V and 2 bases from J, with 12 bases between. CDR1 is SNHLY, CDR2 FYNNEI, per germline. CDR3 nucleotide sequence: TGTGCCAGCAGTAGGGGGGGACCACAAGAGACCCAGTACTTC. Translation gives CASSRGGPQETQYF.

The V call is TRBV6-2 or TRBV6-3, the J call TRBJ1-2; TRBD1 matches at 9 bases. This CDR3 has 15 amino acids. Germline CDR1 MNHEY, CDR2 SVGEGT. V was clipped by 6 bases and J by 4 bases; unmatched bases: 9. The CDR3 sequence is CASSQRDRDIYGYTF. CDR3 DNA sequence: TGTGCCAGCAGCCAACGGGACAGGGACATCTATGGCTACACCTTC.

About this clone itself: An end of the junction does not agree with germline; a read error may underlie this. The chain has TRBV10-3 and TRBJ1-6; D gene uncertain. The V gene's germline CDR1 is ENHRY and CDR2 SYGVKD. The CDR3 has 13 amino acids. CDR3 sequence: CAISEPELGLWFF. The DNA for the CDR3 is TGTGCCATCAGTGAACCGGAGCTCGGTCTATGGTTCTTT.

The CDR3 spells CASSVAGTTSTDTQYF. The CDR3 region has the DNA TGTGCCAGCAGTGTCGCCGGGACTACCAGCACAGATACGCAGTATTTT. This chain joins TRBV6-2 or TRBV6-3 and TRBJ2-3, with 7 bases aligning to TRBD2. This CDR3 has 16 residues. The germline gives CDR1 MNHEY, CDR2 SVGEGT. The V segment lost 5 bases and the J segment 0 bases; nucleotides outside the gene matches: 8.

The chain is built from TRBV5-1 and TRBJ1-5; D might be TRBD1 (5 bases). From germline, CDR1 is SGHRS and CDR2 YFSETQ. V was clipped by 2 bases and J by 5 bases, with 14 bases between them. The CDR3 is 15 amino acids. CDR3 amino acids: CASSFLPDRDQPQHF. The CDR3 DNA reads TGCGCCAGCAGCTTCCTTCCCGACAGAGATCAGCCCCAGCATTTT.

This chain connects TRBV7-8 to TRBJ2-3, with D hard to call. This CDR3 region has 15 residues. Trimming pared 4 bases from V and 0 bases from J, leaving 11 bases between. Germline loops: CDR1 SGHVS, CDR2 FQNEAQ. CDR3 amino acids: CASSSGGLSTDTQYF. In DNA form, the CDR3 reads TGTGCCAGCAGCTCCGGCGGTCTCAGCACAGATACGCAGTATTTT. The variable domain in full, with the rest retrieved from reference TRBV7-8 and TRBJ2-3, is GAGVSQSPRYKVAKRGQDVALRCDPISGHVSLFWYQQALGQGPEFLTYFQNEAQLDKSGLPSDRFFAERPEGSVSTLKIQRTQQEDSAVYLCASSSGGLSTDTQYFGPGTRLTVL.

The chain combines TRBV6-5 with TRBJ1-1, with 8 bases identical to TRBD1. V trimming: 6 bases; J trimming: 5 bases; junction bases outside the gene matches: 8. Germline assignment: CDR1 MNHEY and CDR2 SVGAGI. This CDR3 region has 14 residues. This chain's CDR3 is CASRRGQEGTEAFF. CDR3 nucleotide sequence: TGTGCCAGCAGACGGGGACAGGAGGGGACTGAAGCTTTCTTT.

This clone has only a few counts. The chain employs TRBV29-1 and TRBJ1-3, with D possibly being TRBD1 (6 bases). Between the trimmed V and J ends, which lost 3 bases and 4 bases, there was a span of 13 bases. There are 14 residues in the CDR3. The germline CDR1 and CDR2 sequences are SQVTM and ANQGSEA. The chain's CDR3 is CSVDFQGRGNTIYF. CDR3 coding DNA: TGCAGCGTTGATTTCCAGGGGAGAGGAAACACCATATATTTT.

A remark on this clone: Other DNA sequences in the same sample also yield this CDR3. V usage is TRBV5-1 and J usage is TRBJ2-5; the match to TRBD2 covers 9 bases. CDR3 size: 15 residues. CDR1 SGHRS and CDR2 YFSETQ come from the germline V gene. Trimming took 4 bases from V and 3 from J; bases not matched to a gene: 7. CDR3 nucleotides: TGCGCCAGCAGCCGCCGGGGCGGGGGGGAAGAGACCCAGTACTTC. Protein sequence: CASSRRGGGEETQYF.

This clone has just a few counts. This chain joins TRBV6-5 and TRBJ1-2, with D possibly being TRBD1 (6 bases). The V and J ends lost 7 bases and 2 bases respectively, with 11 bases between them. The CDR3 totals 13 residues. Germline loops: CDR1 MNHEY, CDR2 SVGAGI. The CDR3 bases are TGTGCCAGCACCGAGGACAGAAACTATGGCTACACCTTC. Translating it yields CASTEDRNYGYTF.

This chain links TRBV24-1 with TRBJ2-3; D is perhaps TRBD1 (6 bases). The CDR3 totals 14 residues. Trimming removed 2 bases from V and 1 base from J, with 6 bases in between. CDR1 and CDR2 (germline): KGHDR, SFDVKD. CDR3 residues: CATSDSGGTDTQYF. The CDR3, as DNA: TGTGCCACCAGTGATTCAGGGGGCACAGATACGCAGTATTTT.

This clone was counted between two and nine times. The chain has TRBV7-8 and TRBJ2-1; tentative D call: TRBD2 (7 bases). Germline CDR1 SGHVS, CDR2 FQNEAQ. CDR3 length: 16 amino acids. Between the trimmed V and J ends, which lost 1 base and 2 bases, there was a span of 12 bases. CDR3 sequence (DNA): TGTGCCAGCAGCTTAGTTGGCGGGGGCGCCTACAATGAGCAGTTCTTC. Amino acid sequence: CASSLVGGGAYNEQFF.

J is TRBJ1-3 and V is TRBV18; no definite D call. V lost 3 bases and J 4 bases, leaving 10 bases between the germline ends. Per germline, CDR1 KGHSH and CDR2 LQKENI. This CDR3 is built from 14 residues. CDR3 residues: CASSPSSAGNTIYF. CDR3 nucleotide sequence: TGTGCCAGCTCACCGTCGAGCGCCGGAAACACCATATATTTT.

The chain combines TRBV7-3 with TRBJ1-1; 11 nucleotides match TRBD1. Trimming cost V 4 bases and J 3 bases; bases outside gene matches: 4. CDR1 is SGHTA and CDR2 is FQGTGA in the germline V gene. The CDR3 loop spans 15 amino acids. This chain's CDR3 is CASSWGQGDHTEAFF. CDR3 sequence (DNA): TGTGCCAGCAGCTGGGGACAGGGGGATCACACTGAAGCTTTCTTT.

This chain links TRBV19 with TRBJ1-1; 8 nucleotides line up with TRBD1. In germline, CDR1 is LNHDA, CDR2 SQIVND (reference sequence). V shed 5 bases and J 4 bases; nucleotides not matched to a gene: 12. The CDR3 spans 16 residues. CDR3 sequence reads: CASSRMSGQVGTEAFF. The CDR3 DNA reads TGTGCCAGTAGTCGCATGTCGGGACAGGTGGGCACTGAAGCTTTCTTT.

The chain couples TRBV2 to TRBJ2-2; D perhaps matches TRBD1 (5 bases). The ends were cut back, 5 bases at V and 3 bases at J, with 13 bases in the middle. From germline, CDR1 is SNHLY and CDR2 FYNNEI. This CDR3 contains 15 residues. CDR3 DNA: TGTGCCAGCAGTTTCCAGGGTGTAGACACCGGGGAGCTGTTTTTT. Its translation is CASSFQGVDTGELFF.

V and J are TRBV5-1 and TRBJ2-5; the match to TRBD1 covers 9 bases. The V segment lost 0 bases and the J segment 2 bases; nucleotides outside the gene matches: 2. The length of the CDR3 is 15 residues. CDR1 SGHRS and CDR2 YFSETQ come from the germline V gene. As DNA, the CDR3 is TGCGCCAGCAGCTTGGGACAGGGGGGTCAAGAGACCCAGTACTTC. As protein: CASSLGQGGQETQYF.

As concerns this clone: Other DNA sequences within the sample encode an identical CDR3. In nucleotides, the CDR3 is TGTGCCAGCTCCCCCGGGCAGGGAGGGTATGGCTACACCTTC. Encoded protein: CASSPGQGGYGYTF. The chain recombines TRBV18 with TRBJ1-2, with a weak D call TRBD1 (5 bases). The CDR3 has 14 amino acids. Germline V CDR1 and CDR2: KGHSH, LQKENI. V dropped 6 bases and J dropped 5 bases, with 16 bases sitting between them.

This chain joins TRBV6-5 and TRBJ1-2; D call uncertain. Deletions cut 2 bases from V and 8 bases from J, with 15 bases between. The CDR3 is made up of 14 amino acids. Looked up from germline, CDR1 is MNHEY and CDR2 is SVGAGI. The CDR3 loop reads CASSYEYNGRGYTF. The CDR3 DNA reads TGTGCCAGCAGTTACGAGTACAATGGGCGCGGCTACACCTTC.

The V and J genes are TRBV19 and TRBJ1-4, with 11 nucleotides matching TRBD1. The CDR3 extends over 15 amino acids. Germline CDR1 LNHDA, CDR2 SQIVND (reference sequence). Trimming removed 9 bases from V and 2 bases from J; junction bases left unmatched: 5. The CDR3 protein is CASGQGAFTNEKLFF. The CDR3 nucleotides read TGTGCCAGCGGACAGGGGGCTTTTACTAATGAAAAACTGTTTTTT.